This T cell receptor (beta chain) was obtained from a study of cytotoxic CD8 clonotypes in ibrutinib-treated CLL. About the study: The response samples were taken once patients had been treated for a median of around twelve months, range 6 to 36. On average, around 100,000 productive rearrangements and 255,043 productive templates per sample. General study findings and limits: Public clonotypes, found uncommonly, either contracted or stayed stable on treatment. Clonality at baseline surpassed age-matched healthy donors and tracked circulating CD8+ T-cell counts.

The CDR3 is 18 residues long. CDR1 SGHVS and CDR2 FQNEAQ come from the germline V gene. The protocol was immunoSEQ multiplex PCR, while the TCRdb copy is restricted to in-frame clones and leaves out a portion. Among tens of thousands of clones listed, about three quarters were seen once. As for this clone: The antigen remains unidentified. An end of the junction differs from the germline gene, which may be a read error.

This receptor was identified in a human donor with chronic lymphocytic leukemia. Sample: PBMCs, taken after 12 months of ibrutinib treatment. The J gene is TRBJ2-2, the V gene TRBV7-8; 10 nucleotides align to TRBD2. CDR3 sequence: CASSEITAGLAKTGELFF. The CDR3 DNA follows: TGTGCCAGCAGCGAGATTACTGCGGGACTAGCGAAAACCGGGGAGCTGTTTTTT.